This T cell receptor beta chain was captured by sequencing in a study of cytomegalovirus exposure and HLA in healthy donors. This CDR3 is built from 15 residues. J was trimmed by 5 bases and V by 5 bases; bases with no gene match: 10. Germline V gene data show CDR1 as MNHEY and CDR2 as SVGAGI. Whole-study results and caveats: The listing of fewer than 200 TCR beta chains classed them as cytomegalovirus-associated.

The donors were members of the roughly 120-subject validation cohort (separate from the approximately 650-subject first cohort). Repertoires were generated with immunoSEQ multiplex PCR, while TCRdb's copy carries only in-frame clones and drops some. The sample lists some 260,000 clones; roughly 91% were seen once. This clone was observed a few times. Its antigen is unknown. This clonotype was sampled from a woman in her 30s in good health and CMV-seronegative. The sample consisted of PBMCs. The genes are TRBV6-5 and TRBJ2-7; 9 nucleotides line up with TRBD2. The CDR3 region has the DNA TGTGCCAGCAGTCTTGATATAGCGGGAGTGAACGAGCAGTACTTC. Its protein is CASSLDIAGVNEQYF.